The following is a T cell receptor (beta chain) sequence with its context. This record belongs to a study of OX40 agonist ivuxolimab in advanced cancers. Repertoires were generated with immunoSEQ multiplex PCR, while TCRdb's copy carries only in-frame clones and drops some. The table includes 74,000 or so clones, just over 90% detected once. Germline-derived CDR1 and CDR2 are LGHNA and YSLEER. Trimming shortened V by 3 bases and J by 6 bases, and 12 bases separated the two germline ends. This CDR3 has 13 amino acids. The sequence was collected from an adult with an advanced solid tumor such as melanoma, head and neck, liver or kidney cancer. The chain is built from TRBV4-3 and TRBJ2-7; the D call may be TRBD1 or TRBD2 (5 bases each). This sample comprised CD4+ or CD8+ T cells sorted from blood, obtained in a trial of the OX40 agonist ivuxolimab. The CDR3 here is CASSQGDPREQYF. The CDR3, as DNA: TGCGCCAGCAGCCAGGGGGACCCTCGCGAGCAGTACTTC.